Given below is one T cell receptor (beta chain) in context. The antigen is unknown. TCRdb passed the reads through MiXCR, listing each CDR3 protein once. Counted here are some 400,000 distinct CDR3 sequences, 30% to 40% occurring once; the ten biggest clones make up roughly an eighth. These data originate in a study of T cell repertoires in cytomegalovirus infection. Overall study findings and caveats: What dominated the ex vivo response were HLA-C-restricted CMV-specific TCR beta clonotypes.

The specimen sequenced was PBMCs. The TCR originated in a human donor in good health (CMV status not recorded). Some clones in this sample may be carry-over from other donors' samples.

Here the CDR3 reads CSARGWDPTDTQYF. CDR3 bases: TGCAGTGCTAGAGGATGGGACCCCACAGATACGCAGTATTTT. The chain links TRBV20-1 to TRBJ2-3; D tentatively fits TRBD1 or TRBD2 (5 bases each). This CDR3 spans 14 amino acids. Germline V gene data show CDR1 as DFQATT and CDR2 as SNEGSKA (reference sequence). V lost 1 base and J 2 bases, leaving 10 bases between the germline ends.